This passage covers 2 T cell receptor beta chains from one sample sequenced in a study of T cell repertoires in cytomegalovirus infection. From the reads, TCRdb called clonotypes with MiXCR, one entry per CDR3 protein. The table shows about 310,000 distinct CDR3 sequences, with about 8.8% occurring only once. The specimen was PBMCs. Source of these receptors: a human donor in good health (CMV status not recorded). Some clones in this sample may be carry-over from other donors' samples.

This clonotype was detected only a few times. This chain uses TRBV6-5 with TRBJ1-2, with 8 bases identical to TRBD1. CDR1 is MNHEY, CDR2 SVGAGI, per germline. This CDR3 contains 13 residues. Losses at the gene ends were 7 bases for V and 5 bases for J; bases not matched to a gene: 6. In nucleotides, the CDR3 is TGTGCCAGCACCAAACAGGGGGGATATGGCTACACCTTC. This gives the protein CASTKQGGYGYTF.

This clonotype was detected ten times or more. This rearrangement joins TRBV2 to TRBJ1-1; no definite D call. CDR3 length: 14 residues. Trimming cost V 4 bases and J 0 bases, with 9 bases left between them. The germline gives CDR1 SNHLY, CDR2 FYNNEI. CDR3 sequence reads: CASSVRGMNTEAFF. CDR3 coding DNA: TGTGCCAGCAGTGTTCGTGGGATGAACACTGAAGCTTTCTTT.